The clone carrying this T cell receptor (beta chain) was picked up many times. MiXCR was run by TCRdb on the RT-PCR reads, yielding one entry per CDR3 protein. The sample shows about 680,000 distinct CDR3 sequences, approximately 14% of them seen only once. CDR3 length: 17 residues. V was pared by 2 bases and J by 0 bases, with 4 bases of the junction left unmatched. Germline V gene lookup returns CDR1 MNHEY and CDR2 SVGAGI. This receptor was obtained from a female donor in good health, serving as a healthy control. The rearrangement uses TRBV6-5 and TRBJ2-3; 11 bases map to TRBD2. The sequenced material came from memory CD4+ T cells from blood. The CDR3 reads CASSYASGRTSTDTQYF. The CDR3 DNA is TGTGCCAGCAGTTACGCTAGCGGGAGGACTAGCACAGATACGCAGTATTTT.